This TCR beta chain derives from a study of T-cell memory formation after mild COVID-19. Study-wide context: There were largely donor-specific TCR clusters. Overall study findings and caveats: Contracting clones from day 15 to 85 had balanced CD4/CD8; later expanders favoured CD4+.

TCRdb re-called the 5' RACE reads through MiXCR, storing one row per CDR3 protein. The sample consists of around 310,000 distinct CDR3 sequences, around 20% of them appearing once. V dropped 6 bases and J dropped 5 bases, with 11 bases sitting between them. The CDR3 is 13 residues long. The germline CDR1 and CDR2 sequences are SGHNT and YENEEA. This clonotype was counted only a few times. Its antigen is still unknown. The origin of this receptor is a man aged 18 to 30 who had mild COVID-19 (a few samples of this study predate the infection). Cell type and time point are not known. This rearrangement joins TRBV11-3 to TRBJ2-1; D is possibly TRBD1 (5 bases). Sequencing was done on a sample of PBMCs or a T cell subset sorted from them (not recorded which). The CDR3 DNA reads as TGTGCCAGCAGATCGGACAAGGACAATGAGCAGTTCTTC. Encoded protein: CASRSDKDNEQFF.